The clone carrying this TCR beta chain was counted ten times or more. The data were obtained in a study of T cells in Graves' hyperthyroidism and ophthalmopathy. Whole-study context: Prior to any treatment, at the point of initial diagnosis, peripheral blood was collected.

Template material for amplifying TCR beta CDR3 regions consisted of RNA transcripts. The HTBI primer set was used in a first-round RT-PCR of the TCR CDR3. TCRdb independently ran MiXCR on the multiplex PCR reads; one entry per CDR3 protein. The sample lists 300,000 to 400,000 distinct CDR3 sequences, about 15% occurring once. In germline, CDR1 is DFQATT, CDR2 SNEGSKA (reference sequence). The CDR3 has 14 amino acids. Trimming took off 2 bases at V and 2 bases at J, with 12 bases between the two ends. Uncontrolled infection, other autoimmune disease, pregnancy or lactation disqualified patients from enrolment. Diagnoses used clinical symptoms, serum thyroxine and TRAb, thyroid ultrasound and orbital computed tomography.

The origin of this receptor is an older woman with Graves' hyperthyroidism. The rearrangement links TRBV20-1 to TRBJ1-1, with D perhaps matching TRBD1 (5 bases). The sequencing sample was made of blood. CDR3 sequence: CSARQGSTNTEAFF. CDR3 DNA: TGCAGTGCTAGACAGGGTTCCACCAACACTGAAGCTTTCTTT.